This T cell receptor (beta chain) was identified in a study of blood T cell repertoires in COVID-19 (dated by TCRdb to the early 2020s). Concerning the study at large: Collaborator samples came from the United States, Italy and Spain and covered acute and convalescent phases of COVID-19. The repertoires were released in a freely available public database meant as a resource for research on the immune response to SARS-CoV-2. A de-identified subject ID, COVID-19 status, age in years and sex were almost always included in the sample metadata. The samples were drawn from two sources: the first 160 participants of the ongoing ImmuneRACE study, and over 950 subjects contributed by 6 global collaborators. Deeply sampled blood TCRbeta repertoires from subjects exposed to, actively infected with, or recovered from COVID-19 were included in the dataset. The prospective study material was composed of cDNA or gDNA derived from T cells, B-cell-depleted T cells, or PBMCs. Where available, HLA class I and class II types were taken from metadata supplied by the sample provider and were not determined by assay-based typing. On the study overall, not on this receptor specifically: How much clinical and demographic metadata was included differed by source and by participant, and the metadata was provided uncurated.

TCRbeta CDR3 regions were amplified from genomic DNA using the immunoSEQ Assay, a bias-controlled multiplex PCR. The paper's processing steps were these. Nucleated cell counts per sample were estimated from amplification of reference gene primers within the assay. To quantify the absolute abundance of each unique TCRbeta CDR3 rearrangement, sequence reads were collapsed and filtered. For each sample, productive Simpson clonality was calculated by taking the square root of Simpson's diversity index across productive rearrangements. This immuneACCESS table, as held by TCRdb, lists in-frame sequences with V and J called but not all clones. Of the missing ones, under half trace to an unresolved V gene in checked studies; the others have no known cause. That table is the source of V, J and clone size, and D and trimming were worked out from the DNA. In all, the sample holds fewer than 650,000 clones, and roughly nine tenths of those were seen once. The ten largest clones represent about 8.2% of the sample.

V is reduced by 1 base and J by 6 bases, leaving a spacing of 12 bases between them. The CDR3 measures 14 amino acids from cysteine to phenylalanine. The DNA shown is the 42-base CDR3, in frame from base 1. CDR1 and CDR2 were assigned from the germline V gene as MGHRA and YSYEKL. Comment on this clone: This receptor's antigen is unknown. The sample holds no much larger clone one base away, and base qualities are not on file.

One collaborating source in Seattle enrolled patients during active infection and followed them longitudinally through the course of disease. Collaborating institutions collected whole blood in K2EDTA tubes following their own protocols. For TCRbeta analysis, collaborator samples were shipped as frozen whole blood, as isolated PBMCs, or as DNA extracted from either sample type. Recombination joined TRBV4-1 with TRBJ1-1; TRBD1 is a possible D gene, resting on 6 matching bases. This clonotype was sampled from a woman in her forties or fifties with COVID-19, enrolled during active disease. The sequenced sample was peripheral blood. The DNA sequence reads TGCGCCAGCAGCCAAGTAGAGGGGGGGCCTGAAGCTTTCTTT. Protein translation: CASSQVEGGPEAFF.